The sequence of this T cell receptor (beta chain) was determined in a study of shared clonotypes between healthy human individuals. Measured with immunoSEQ multiplex PCR; TCRdb has only the in-frame clones, and not every one. Among around 940,000 clones listed, less than 85% were seen once. Germline values: CDR1 SGHTA, CDR2 FQGNSA. The CDR3 has 11 amino acids. V was pared by 4 bases and J by 4 bases, with 5 bases between. The TCR originated in a young man in good health. The chain couples TRBV7-2 to TRBJ2-7; no definite D call. The sample taken for sequencing was memory CD4+ T cells sorted from blood. Subset given: CD45RA-negative fraction. CDR3: CASSSLYEQYF. The CDR3 region has the DNA TGTGCCAGCAGCTCGCTATACGAGCAGTACTTC.